This T cell receptor (beta chain) was found in a study of neurological immune-mediated disorders. The CDR3 consists of 15 residues. Deletions cut 4 bases from V and 6 bases from J, with 16 bases between. The germline gives CDR1 LGHDT, CDR2 YNNKEL (reference sequence). Findings of the study overall: The absence of any CDR3 amino acid sequence shared by expanded clones across subjects suggests that repertoires were private in all groups. Multiple sclerosis, the disease with the least TCR clonal expansion, fell below healthy controls, whereas HTLV-1-associated myelopathy showed the most.

As for time point: technical triplicate 3. The cell input for sorted libraries was about 960,000, and those cells were CD4+ or CD8+ T cells. This clonotype was counted many times. Its target is unknown. The making of cDNA relied on 5'RACE with 10-nucleotide random UMIs. TCRdb reanalysed the 5' RACE reads using MiXCR and keeps one entry per CDR3 protein. The sample shows around 30,000 distinct CDR3 sequences, approximately 15% of them seen only once. The TCR sequence derives from a female donor with HTLV-1-associated myelopathy (HAM/TSP). Sequenced material: CD4+ T cells from blood. The chain links TRBV3-1 to TRBJ2-4, with no clear D. The CDR3 DNA sequence: TGTGCCAGCAGCCTAGGGTGGAGCCCTGGAAACATTCAGTACTTC. Protein: CASSLGWSPGNIQYF.